Each of the 3 T cell receptor beta chains below was sequenced from the same sample in a study of T cell responses to AZD1222 COVID-19 vaccine. The table came from immunoSEQ multiplex PCR; TCRdb's copy has only in-frame clones and leaves some out. In the table there are more than 150,000 clones, 80% to 95% of which are singletons. Sequenced material: peripheral blood, taken on day 0 of AZD1222 vaccination. The source is an adult in good health.

V gene TRBV11-2 combines with J gene TRBJ1-2, with D unresolved. In germline, CDR1 is SGHAT, CDR2 FQNNGV. Trimming pared 8 bases from V and 1 base from J, leaving 2 bases between. The CDR3 covers 10 residues. The CDR3 DNA reads TGTGCCAGCGGTAACTATGGCTACACCTTC. Translated: CASGNYGYTF.

CDR3 sequence reads: CASSFSNTEAFF. CDR3 DNA: TGTGCCAGCAGCTTTTCGAACACTGAAGCTTTCTTT. This sequence joins TRBV7-9 and TRBJ1-1; D unresolved. Trimming removed 3 bases at V and 1 base at J, with 3 bases between. This CDR3 spans 12 amino acids. Per the germline V gene, CDR1 is SEHNR and CDR2 is FQNEAQ (reference sequence).

J is TRBJ1-1 and V is TRBV30, with TRBD1 identical over 9 bases. Losses at the gene ends were 3 bases for V and 4 bases for J; bases not matched to a gene: 9. The CDR3 consists of 15 residues. From germline, CDR1 is GTSNPN and CDR2 SVGIG (reference sequence). CDR3 amino acids: CAWRPNRGRVTEAFF. DNA for the CDR3: TGTGCCTGGAGGCCGAACAGGGGGCGGGTCACTGAAGCTTTCTTT.